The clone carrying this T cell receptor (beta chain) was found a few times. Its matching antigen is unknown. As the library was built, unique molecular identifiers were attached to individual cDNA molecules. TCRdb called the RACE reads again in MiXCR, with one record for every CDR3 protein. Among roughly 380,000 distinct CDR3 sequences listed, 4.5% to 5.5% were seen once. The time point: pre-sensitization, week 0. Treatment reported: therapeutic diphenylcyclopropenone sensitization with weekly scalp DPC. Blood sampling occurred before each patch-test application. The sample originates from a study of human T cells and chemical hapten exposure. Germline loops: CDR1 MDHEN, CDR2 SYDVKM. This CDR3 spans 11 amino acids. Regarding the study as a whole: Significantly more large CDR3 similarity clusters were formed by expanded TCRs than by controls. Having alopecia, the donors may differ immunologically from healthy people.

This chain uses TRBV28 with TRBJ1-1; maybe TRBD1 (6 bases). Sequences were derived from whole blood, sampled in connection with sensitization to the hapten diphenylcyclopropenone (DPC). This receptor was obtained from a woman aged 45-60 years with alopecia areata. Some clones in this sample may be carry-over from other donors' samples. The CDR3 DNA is TGTTACACAGGGAGGTCGTCTGAAGCTTTCTTT. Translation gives CYTGRSSEAFF.